The rows below give T cell receptor beta chains drawn from one sample of a study of shared clonotypes between healthy human individuals. Sequencing used immunoSEQ multiplex PCR; TCRdb keeps in-frame clones, though not all of them. The table shows about 450,000 clones, with about 85% occurring only once. The sample comprised PBMCs. These receptors originate from a woman aged 35 to 49 in good health. Some clones in this sample may be carry-over from other donors' samples. The CDR3 runs from the conserved cysteine through the conserved F or W.

j_gene: TRBJ2-2
v_gene: TRBV4-2
CDR3aa: CASSQYGRAGTGELFF

j_gene: TRBJ2-3
v_gene: TRBV19
CDR3aa: CASSIARSTDTQYF

j_gene: TRBJ2-5
v_gene: TRBV10-3
CDR3aa: CAIKGLEETQYF

j_gene: TRBJ2-7
v_gene: TRBV6-5
CDR3aa: CASSPSTTYEQYF

j_gene: TRBJ2-7
v_gene: TRBV6-1
CDR3aa: CASNPGQGYEQYF

j_gene: TRBJ2-7
v_gene: TRBV6-5
CDR3aa: CASKPGLASNEQYF

j_gene: TRBJ2-1
v_gene: TRBV19
CDR3aa: CASSRGYLSYNEQFF

j_gene: TRBJ2-7
v_gene: TRBV28
CDR3aa: CASRRSGLEQYF

j_gene: TRBJ2-7
v_gene: TRBV27
CDR3aa: CASSFGLDLDEQYF

j_gene: TRBJ2-3
v_gene: TRBV7-6
CDR3aa: CASSLAVGGITDTQYF

j_gene: TRBJ1-2
v_gene: TRBV7-9
CDR3aa: CASGFGGEGGYTF

j_gene: TRBJ2-7
v_gene: TRBV5-5
CDR3aa: CASSGNEGPYEQYF

j_gene: TRBJ2-1
v_gene: TRBV25-1
CDR3aa: CASSDTVAGSSYNEQFF

j_gene: TRBJ2-6
v_gene: TRBV11-2
CDR3aa: CASSRLLGFDSGANVLTF

j_gene: TRBJ1-2
v_gene: TRBV5-1
CDR3aa: CASSLGTGLAYGYTF

j_gene: TRBJ2-3
v_gene: TRBV4-1
CDR3aa: CASSPGQRRDTQYF

j_gene: NA
v_gene: TRBV15
CDR3aa: CATSREEEIYEQYF

j_gene: TRBJ1-2
v_gene: TRBV4-3
CDR3aa: CASSQNGGLSGYTF

j_gene: TRBJ2-2
v_gene: TRBV18
CDR3aa: CASSPLLAGNTGELFF

j_gene: TRBJ2-6
v_gene: TRBV2
CDR3aa: CASTDGGSGANVLTF

j_gene: TRBJ1-2
v_gene: TRBV28
CDR3aa: CASSQRTGTGYGYTF

j_gene: TRBJ2-1
v_gene: TRBV28
CDR3aa: CASTLTSGLYNEQFF

j_gene: TRBJ2-3
v_gene: TRBV7-8
CDR3aa: CASSLSRTASTDTQYF

j_gene: TRBJ1-5
v_gene: TRBV2
CDR3aa: CASRAQAEFEQPQHF

j_gene: TRBJ2-7
v_gene: TRBV14
CDR3aa: CASSPRLASYEQYF

j_gene: TRBJ2-7
v_gene: TRBV7-2
CDR3aa: CASSLVGQSSYEQYF

j_gene: TRBJ2-5
v_gene: TRBV11-2
CDR3aa: CASSYSGTGGIGETQYF

j_gene: TRBJ2-3
v_gene: TRBV13
CDR3aa: CASSGLAGGSTDTQYF